This is a list of T cell receptor beta chains from one sample in a study of T cell responses to AZD1222 COVID-19 vaccine. Some clones are missing from TCRdb's copy, which holds only in-frame ones; the method was immunoSEQ multiplex PCR. This sample yields roughly 120,000 clones, of which approximately 88% are seen a single time; less than 4.5% belongs to the top ten. This specimen was peripheral blood, taken on day 0 of AZD1222 vaccination. The source is an adult in good health. CDR3s include the opening cysteine and the closing phenylalanine or tryptophan. The D gene is left open where the match is weak. Size is omitted from some rows. Given values are once, few, many or a class for expanded clones.

NA | TRBJ1-2 | TRBV15 | NA | CATSRPPGDGYTF | TGTGCCACCAGCAGGCCCCCAGGGGATGGCTACACCTTC
NA | TRBJ2-1 | TRBV27 | NA | CASSPSPGQLGGYNEQFF | TGTGCCAGCAGTCCCAGCCCTGGACAGTTAGGTGGGTACAATGAGCAGTTCTTC
NA | TRBJ1-5 | TRBV18 | NA | CASSPPYQVSNQPQHF | TGTGCCAGCTCACCACCTTACCAGGTTAGCAATCAGCCCCAGCATTTT
NA | TRBJ2-5 | TRBV25-1 | TRBD1 | CASRAPGTGGETQYF | TGTGCCAGCAGGGCCCCCGGGACAGGAGGAGAGACCCAGTACTTC
NA | TRBJ1-6 | TRBV3-1/TRBV3-2 | TRBD1 | CASSLGQRNSPLHF | TGTGCCAGCAGCTTGGGACAGCGGAATTCACCCCTCCACTTT
NA | TRBJ1-6 | TRBV12-3/TRBV12-4 | NA | CASSTTKGSPLHF | TGTGCCAGCAGTACGACGAAGGGTTCACCCCTCCACTTT
NA | TRBJ2-7 | TRBV27 | TRBD2 | CASSSLAGVLYEQYF | TGTGCCAGCAGTTCCCTAGCGGGGGTACTTTACGAGCAGTACTTC
once | TRBJ2-7 | TRBV2 | TRBD2 | CASKSGGGPGYEQYF | TGTGCCAGCAAAAGTGGCGGGGGGCCCGGGTACGAGCAGTACTTC
NA | TRBJ1-1 | TRBV5-1 | NA | CASSLVGGPNTEAFF | TGCGCCAGCAGCTTGGTTGGGGGGCCGAACACTGAAGCTTTCTTT
once | TRBJ2-3 | TRBV18 | NA | CASSPATSSTDTQYF | TGTGCCAGCTCACCGGCCACGTCTAGCACAGATACGCAGTATTTT
NA | TRBJ1-6 | TRBV24-1 | NA | CATSGSTGKNSPLHF | TGTGCCACCAGTGGCTCGACGGGAAAGAATTCACCCCTCCACTTT
NA | TRBJ1-1 | TRBV14 | NA | CASSPHLNTEAFF | TGTGCCAGCAGCCCGCACTTGAACACTGAAGCTTTCTTT
NA | TRBJ1-1 | TRBV19 | NA | CASSIDLTALEAFF | TGTGCCAGTAGTATAGATCTTACGGCCCTTGAAGCTTTCTTT
NA | TRBJ1-5 | TRBV24-1 | NA | CATSDYSVDQPQHF | TGTGCCACCAGTGATTACAGCGTGGATCAGCCCCAGCATTTT
NA | TRBJ1-2 | TRBV29-1 | NA | CSVGSGGAVGYTF | TGCAGCGTTGGTTCTGGGGGCGCGGTTGGCTACACCTTC
few | TRBJ2-7 | TRBV12-3/TRBV12-4 | NA | CASSWRPYEQYF | TGTGCCAGCAGTTGGCGCCCCTACGAGCAGTACTTC
NA | TRBJ1-3 | TRBV7-2 | NA | CASSSRTHSGNTIYF | TGTGCCAGCAGCTCCCGTACACACTCTGGAAACACCATATATTTT
NA | TRBJ1-3 | TRBV7-3 | NA | CASSLTNGNTIYF | TGTGCCAGCAGCTTAACCAATGGAAACACCATATATTTT
once | TRBJ1-2 | TRBV7-2 | TRBD1 | CASSQGATYGYTF | TGTGCCAGCAGCCAGGGGGCGACCTATGGCTACACCTTC
NA | TRBJ2-5 | TRBV18 | TRBD2 | CASSPNSGLAGGLETQYF | TGTGCCAGCTCACCAAACTCAGGACTAGCGGGGGGATTGGAGACCCAGTACTTC
NA | TRBJ2-5 | TRBV19 | NA | CASRRQLGQETQYF | TGTGCCAGTAGGCGACAGCTAGGGCAAGAGACCCAGTACTTC
NA | TRBJ1-1 | TRBV6-2/TRBV6-3 | NA | CASSYTHREDTEAFF | TGTGCCAGCAGTTACACCCACAGGGAAGACACTGAAGCTTTCTTT
NA | TRBJ2-7 | TRBV6-2/TRBV6-3 | NA | CASSSGTVINEQYF | TGTGCCAGCAGCTCCGGGACGGTTATTAACGAGCAGTACTTC
NA | TRBJ1-5 | TRBV2 | NA | CASSEVQPQHF | TGTGCCAGCTCCGAGGTTCAGCCCCAGCATTTT
NA | TRBJ2-7 | TRBV6-2/TRBV6-3 | TRBD2 | CASSSRTSGGPYEQYF | TGTGCCAGCAGTTCTAGGACTAGCGGGGGCCCATACGAGCAGTACTTC
NA | TRBJ2-7 | TRBV7-3 | TRBD2 | CASSLGTSGGYEQYF | TGTGCCAGCAGCTTAGGAACTAGCGGGGGTTACGAGCAGTACTTC
NA | TRBJ2-1 | TRBV14 | NA | CASSLILGNEQFF | TGTGCCAGCAGCCTGATCTTGGGCAATGAGCAGTTCTTC
NA | TRBJ1-4 | TRBV6-5 | NA | CASSYLRSKKLFF | TGTGCCAGCAGTTACCTTAGATCTAAGAAACTGTTTTTT
NA | TRBJ1-5 | TRBV2 | NA | CASSVPLSMPQHF | TGTGCCAGCAGTGTTCCACTCAGTATGCCCCAGCATTTT
NA | TRBJ2-3 | TRBV7-6 | TRBD2 | CASSLGLAGGPGTDTQYF | TGTGCCAGCAGCTTAGGGTTAGCGGGGGGGCCGGGCACAGATACGCAGTATTTT
NA | TRBJ2-1 | TRBV7-3 | TRBD2 | CASSPRSGGARNEQFF | TGTGCCAGCAGCCCGAGGAGCGGGGGGGCACGGAATGAGCAGTTCTTC
NA | TRBJ1-1 | TRBV7-2 | NA | CASSLGRGRYTEAFF | TGTGCCAGCAGCTTAGGAAGGGGACGCTACACTGAAGCTTTCTTT
NA | TRBJ1-2 | TRBV29-1 | NA | CSVVAGLNYGYTF | TGCAGCGTTGTGGCAGGCCTTAACTATGGCTACACCTTC
once | TRBJ1-2 | TRBV19 | NA | CASSLVGFWGYTF | TGTGCCAGTAGTTTGGTAGGGTTTTGGGGCTACACCTTC
NA | TRBJ2-1 | TRBV3-1/TRBV3-2 | TRBD2 | CASSRTSGGPKSYNEQFF | TGTGCCAGCAGCCGTACTAGCGGGGGTCCCAAGTCCTACAATGAGCAGTTCTTC
NA | TRBJ2-2 | TRBV5-8 | NA | CASSLFVQEGSTGELFF | TGTGCCAGCAGCTTGTTTGTGCAGGAGGGGTCCACCGGGGAGCTGTTTTTT